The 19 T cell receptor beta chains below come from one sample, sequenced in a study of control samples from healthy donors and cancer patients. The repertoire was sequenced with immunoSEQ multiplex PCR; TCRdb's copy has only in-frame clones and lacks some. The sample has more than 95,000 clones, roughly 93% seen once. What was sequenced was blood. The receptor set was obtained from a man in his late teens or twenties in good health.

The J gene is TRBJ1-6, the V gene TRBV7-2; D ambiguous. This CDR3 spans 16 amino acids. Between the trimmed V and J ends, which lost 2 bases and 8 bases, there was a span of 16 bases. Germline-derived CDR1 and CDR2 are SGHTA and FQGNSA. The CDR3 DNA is TGTGCCAGCAGCTTACCGGAGGCTGGGAGGGATTCACCCCTCCACTTT. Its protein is CASSLPEAGRDSPLHF. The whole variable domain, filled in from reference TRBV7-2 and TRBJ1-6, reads GAGVSQSPSNKVTEKGKDVELRCDPISGHTALYWYRQSLGQGLEFLIYFQGNSAPDKSGLPSDRFSAERTGGSVSTLTIQRTQQEDSAVYLCASSLPEAGRDSPLHFGNGTRLTVT.

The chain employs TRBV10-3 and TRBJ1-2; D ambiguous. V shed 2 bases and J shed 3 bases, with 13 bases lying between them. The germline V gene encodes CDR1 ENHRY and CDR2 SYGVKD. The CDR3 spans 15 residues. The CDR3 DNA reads TGTGCCATCAGTGAGGTCATCCCCCCGTACTATGGCTACACCTTC. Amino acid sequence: CAISEVIPPYYGYTF.

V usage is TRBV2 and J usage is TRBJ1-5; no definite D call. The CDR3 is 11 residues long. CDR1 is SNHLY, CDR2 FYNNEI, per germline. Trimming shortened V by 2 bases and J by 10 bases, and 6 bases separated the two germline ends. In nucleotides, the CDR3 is TGTGCCAGCAGTGAATCGGGTCCCCAGCATTTT. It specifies CASSESGPQHF.

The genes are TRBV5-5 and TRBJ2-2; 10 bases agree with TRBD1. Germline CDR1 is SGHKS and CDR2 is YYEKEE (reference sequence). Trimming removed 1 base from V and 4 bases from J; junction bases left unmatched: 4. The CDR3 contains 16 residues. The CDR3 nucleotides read TGTGCCAGCAGCTTGCAGGACAGGGGGATCACCGGGGAGCTGTTTTTT. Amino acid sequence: CASSLQDRGITGELFF.

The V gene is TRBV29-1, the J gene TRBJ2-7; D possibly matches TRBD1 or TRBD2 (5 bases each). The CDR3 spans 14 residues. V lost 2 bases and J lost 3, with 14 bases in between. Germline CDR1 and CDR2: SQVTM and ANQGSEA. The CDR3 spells CSVETGRGIYEQYF. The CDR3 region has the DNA TGCAGCGTTGAAACGGGAAGGGGAATCTACGAGCAGTACTTC.

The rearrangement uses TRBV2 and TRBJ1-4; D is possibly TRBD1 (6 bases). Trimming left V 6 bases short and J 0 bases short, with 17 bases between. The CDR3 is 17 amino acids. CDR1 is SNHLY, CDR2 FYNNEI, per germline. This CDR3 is CASRRTGTFATNEKLFF. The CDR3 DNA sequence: TGTGCCAGCAGAAGAACAGGGACTTTTGCAACTAATGAAAAACTGTTTTTT.

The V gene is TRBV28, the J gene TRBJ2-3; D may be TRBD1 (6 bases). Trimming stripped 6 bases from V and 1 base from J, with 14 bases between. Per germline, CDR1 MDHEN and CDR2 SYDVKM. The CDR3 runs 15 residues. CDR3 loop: CASRRTDGRTDTQYF. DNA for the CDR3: TGTGCCAGCAGACGGACAGACGGCCGCACAGATACGCAGTATTTT.

The CDR3 here is CASSLGRRAGASDEQYF. The CDR3 DNA is TGCGCCAGCAGCTTGGGGCGTAGGGCGGGAGCATCGGACGAGCAGTACTTC. The chain combines TRBV5-1 with TRBJ2-7; TRBD2 agrees at 7 bases. This CDR3 is built from 17 residues. Germline trimming cut 0 bases from V and 5 bases from J; bases unmatched to any gene: 14. The V gene's germline CDR1 is SGHRS and CDR2 YFSETQ.

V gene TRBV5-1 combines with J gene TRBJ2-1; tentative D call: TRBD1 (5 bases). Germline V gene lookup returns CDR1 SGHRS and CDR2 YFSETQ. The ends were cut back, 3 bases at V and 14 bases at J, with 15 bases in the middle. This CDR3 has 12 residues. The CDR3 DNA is TGCGCCAGCAGCTGGAGAGACAGTTTTGAGTTCTTC. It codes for CASSWRDSFEFF.

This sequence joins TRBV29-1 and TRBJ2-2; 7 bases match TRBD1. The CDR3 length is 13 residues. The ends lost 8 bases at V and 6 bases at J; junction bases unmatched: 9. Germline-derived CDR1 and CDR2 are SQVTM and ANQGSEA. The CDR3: CSFRDSVAGELFF. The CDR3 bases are TGCAGCTTTAGGGACAGCGTGGCCGGGGAGCTGTTTTTT.

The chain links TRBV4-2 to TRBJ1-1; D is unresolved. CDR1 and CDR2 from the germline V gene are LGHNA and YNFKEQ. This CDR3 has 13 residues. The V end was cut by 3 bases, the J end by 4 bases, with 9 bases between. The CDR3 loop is CASSQAPGTEAFF. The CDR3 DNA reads TGTGCCAGCAGCCAGGCCCCGGGCACTGAAGCTTTCTTT.

CDR3 protein: CASSKARSGNTIYF. The CDR3 DNA reads as TGTGCCAGTAGCAAGGCCCGCTCTGGAAACACCATATATTTT. The V gene is TRBV19, the J gene TRBJ1-3; D is unclear. The germline gives CDR1 LNHDA, CDR2 SQIVND (reference sequence). The CDR3 sequence is 14 residues long. Trimming pared 6 bases from V and 0 bases from J, leaving 9 bases between.

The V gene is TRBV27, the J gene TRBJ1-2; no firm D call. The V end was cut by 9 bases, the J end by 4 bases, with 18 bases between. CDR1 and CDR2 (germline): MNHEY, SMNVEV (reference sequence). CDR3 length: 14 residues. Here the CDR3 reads CASYHPGLTYGYTF. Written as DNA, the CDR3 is TGTGCCAGTTATCACCCCGGGCTTACCTATGGCTACACCTTC.

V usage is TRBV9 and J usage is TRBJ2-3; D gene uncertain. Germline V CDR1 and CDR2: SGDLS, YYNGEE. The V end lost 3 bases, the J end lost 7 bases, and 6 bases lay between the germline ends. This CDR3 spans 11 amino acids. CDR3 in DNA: TGTGCCAGCAGCGCCAGCAATACGCAGTATTTT. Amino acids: CASSASNTQYF.

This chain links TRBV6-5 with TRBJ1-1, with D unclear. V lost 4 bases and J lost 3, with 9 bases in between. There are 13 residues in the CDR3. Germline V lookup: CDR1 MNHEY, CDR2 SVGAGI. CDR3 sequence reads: CASSSYTYTEAFF. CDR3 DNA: TGTGCCAGCAGTTCCTATACCTACACTGAAGCTTTCTTT.

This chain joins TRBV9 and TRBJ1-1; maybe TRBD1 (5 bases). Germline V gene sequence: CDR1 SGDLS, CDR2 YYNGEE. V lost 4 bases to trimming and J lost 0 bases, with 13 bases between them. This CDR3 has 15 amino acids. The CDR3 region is CASSSPGALNTEAFF. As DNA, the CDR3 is TGTGCCAGCAGCTCCCCCGGGGCCCTGAACACTGAAGCTTTCTTT.

CDR3 bases: TGTGCCAGTAGTCGTACCCGGGATCAAGAGACCCAGTACTTC. It encodes CASSRTRDQETQYF. The rearrangement uses TRBV19 and TRBJ2-5; D might be TRBD2 (5 bases). Looked up from germline, CDR1 is LNHDA and CDR2 is SQIVND (reference sequence). Deletions cut 5 bases from V and 2 bases from J, with 12 bases between. The CDR3 has 14 amino acids. Complete variable domain (other parts from reference TRBV19 and TRBJ2-5): DGGITQSPKYLFRKEGQNVTLSCEQNLNHDAMYWYRQDPGQGLRLIYYSQIVNDFQKGDIAEGYSVSREKKESFPLTVTSAQKNPTAFYLCASSRTRDQETQYFGPGTRLLVL.

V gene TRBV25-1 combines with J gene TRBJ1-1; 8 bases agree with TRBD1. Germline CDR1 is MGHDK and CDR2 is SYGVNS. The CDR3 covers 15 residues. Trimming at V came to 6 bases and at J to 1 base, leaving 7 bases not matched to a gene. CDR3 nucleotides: TGTGCCAGCAGCTCACAGACAGGGGAGAACACTGAAGCTTTCTTT. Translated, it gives CASSSQTGENTEAFF.

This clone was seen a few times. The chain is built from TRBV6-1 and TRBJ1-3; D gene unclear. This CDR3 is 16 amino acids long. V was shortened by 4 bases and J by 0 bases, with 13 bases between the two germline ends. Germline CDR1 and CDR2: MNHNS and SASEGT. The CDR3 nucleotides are TGTGCCAGCAGTGGAGCGGGCCACAGCTCTGGAAACACCATATATTTT. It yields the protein CASSGAGHSSGNTIYF.